This entry lists 5 T cell receptor beta chains sequenced from one sample in a study of cytomegalovirus exposure and HLA in healthy donors. PCR employed 60 Vbeta and 13 Jbeta primers. Sequencing used immunoSEQ multiplex PCR; TCRdb keeps in-frame clones, though not all of them. The sample has roughly 82,000 clones, 72% seen once. Sequenced sample: PBMCs. All receptors derive from a woman aged 40 to 50 in good health and CMV-seropositive.

The V and J genes are TRBV7-6 and TRBJ1-3; TRBD1 is a possible D gene (6 bases). V gave up 4 bases and J gave up 0 bases, with 10 bases separating them. This CDR3 has 15 amino acids. The germline CDR1 and CDR2 sequences are SGHVS and FNYEAQ. For the CDR3, the DNA is TGTGCCAGCAGCTCTATGGACAGCTCTGGAAACACCATATATTTT. This translates into CASSSMDSSGNTIYF.

V is TRBV27 and J is TRBJ1-5, with TRBD1 matching over 9 bases. There are 15 residues in the CDR3. The junction had 7 bases not matched to a gene; V was cut back by 2 bases and J by 8 bases. Germline V gene data show CDR1 as MNHEY and CDR2 as SMNVEV (reference sequence). This CDR3 is CASSLNRGDREPQHF. In DNA form, the CDR3 reads TGTGCCAGCAGTTTAAACAGGGGGGACAGGGAGCCCCAGCATTTT.

The chain couples TRBV14 to TRBJ2-7; the D gene is possibly TRBD1 (5 bases). From germline, CDR1 is SGHDN and CDR2 FVKESK. The V end was cut by 6 bases, the J end by 3 bases, with 9 bases between. This CDR3 spans 12 amino acids. The CDR3, as DNA: TGTGCCAGCAGTTCTCAGGGCTACGAGCAGTACTTC. This sequence encodes CASSSQGYEQYF.

This clone was counted between two and nine times. The rearrangement links TRBV15 to TRBJ1-1; possible D gene TRBD1, 5 bases. CDR1 LNHNV and CDR2 YYDKDF come from the germline V gene (reference sequence). V was shortened by 0 bases and J by 4 bases, with 9 bases between the two germline ends. This CDR3 contains 14 residues. The CDR3 DNA reads as TGTGCCACCAGCAGAGAGTCAGGGTTCACTGAAGCTTTCTTT. Protein product: CATSRESGFTEAFF.

The chain carries TRBV27 and TRBJ1-2; D ambiguous. The CDR3 contains 14 residues. V shed 2 bases and J shed 5 bases, with 12 bases lying between them. Germline V lookup: CDR1 MNHEY, CDR2 SMNVEV (reference sequence). The CDR3 DNA follows: TGTGCCAGCAGTTTAAGCCGACACCAATATGGCTACACCTTC. Translating it yields CASSLSRHQYGYTF.